This entry describes one TCR beta chain. This entry is derived from a study of Ad26.COV2.S vaccination and SARS-CoV-2 variants. Treatment: over 15 received Ad26.COV2.S at low or high dose, single or two shots; 5 received placebo; per-sample allocation not given. Samples analyzed were those drawn on day 63 after the first vaccine or placebo injection. An Ad26 vector expressing Wuhan-strain SARS-CoV-2 spike served as the vaccine. This CDR3 is built from 15 residues. Germline V CDR1 and CDR2: SGHTA, FQGNSA. Trimming shortened V by 5 bases and J by 1 base, and 14 bases separated the two germline ends. Repertoires were generated with immunoSEQ multiplex PCR, while TCRdb's copy carries only in-frame clones and drops some. The sample gives about 390,000 clones, around 93% of which show up once; about 1.7% is in the top ten.

Sequences were derived from peripheral blood, sampled in a trial of Ad26.COV2.S vaccine versus placebo. The chain couples TRBV7-2 to TRBJ1-2; D is ambiguous. This clonotype was sampled from a person between 18 and 59 years old who received the Ad26.COV2.S COVID-19 vaccine or a placebo. DNA of the CDR3: TGTGCCAGCAGCCTTTCGGCCTTTGATAACTATGGCTACACCTTC. Protein sequence: CASSLSAFDNYGYTF.